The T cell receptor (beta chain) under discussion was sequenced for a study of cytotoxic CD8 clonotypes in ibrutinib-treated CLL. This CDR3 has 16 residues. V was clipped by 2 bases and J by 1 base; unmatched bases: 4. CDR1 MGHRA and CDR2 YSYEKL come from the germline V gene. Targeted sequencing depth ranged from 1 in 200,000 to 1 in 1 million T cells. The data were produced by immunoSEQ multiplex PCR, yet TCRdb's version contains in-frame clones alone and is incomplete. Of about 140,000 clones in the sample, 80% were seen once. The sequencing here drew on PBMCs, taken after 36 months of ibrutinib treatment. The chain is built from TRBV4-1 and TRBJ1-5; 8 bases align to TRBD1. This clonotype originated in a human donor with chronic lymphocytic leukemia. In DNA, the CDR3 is TGCGCCAGCAGCCAAAGGACAGGGATGAGCAATCAGCCCCAGCATTTT. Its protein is CASSQRTGMSNQPQHF.